Sequencing of this TCR beta chain was carried out in a study of shared clonotypes between healthy human individuals. Germline CDR1 reads ENHRY; CDR2 reads SYGVKD. The CDR3 is 16 amino acids. V gave up 3 bases and J gave up 4 bases, with 16 bases separating them. The study separated CD4+ cells into CD45RA+ naive and CD45RA-negative memory subsets. To note about this clone: Its cognate antigen is unknown.

Study conclusions and caveats: Across subsets, estimated richness was generally greater for naive than for memory populations. Rarefaction demonstrated incomplete sorted-subset sequencing despite large depth. It was anticipated that sequencing depth would influence how many clonotypes donors shared.

Only in-frame clones appear in the TCRdb table, and some are missing; sequencing was by immunoSEQ multiplex PCR. The table records approximately 2.5 million clones, approximately 90% of them present only once. This receptor was identified in a man aged 18 to 30 in good health. The sequenced sample was naive CD4+ T cells sorted from blood. Subset in this sample: CD45RA+ positively selected. This chain connects TRBV10-3 to TRBJ1-5, with D possibly being TRBD1 (5 bases). The CDR3 DNA reads TGTGCCATCAGTGATAGGATGGGTGACAGTAATCAGCCCCAGCATTTT. Residues: CAISDRMGDSNQPQHF.